This T cell receptor (beta chain) was identified in a study of blood T cell repertoires in COVID-19. Libraries were prepared by immunoSEQ multiplex PCR; TCRdb keeps only in-frame clonotypes and omits some of them. This table has 200,000 to 250,000 clones, 80% to 90% appearing once. The sample comprised peripheral blood. The sequence was obtained from a woman older than 75 with active or convalescent COVID-19.

The CDR3 loop is CASSLGVVGLNTEAFF. The CDR3 DNA is TGCGCCAGCAGCTTGGGGGTAGTTGGGCTGAACACTGAAGCTTTCTTT. The chain has TRBV5-1 and TRBJ1-1; D remains ambiguous. The CDR3 runs to 16 residues. V was trimmed by 0 bases and J by 0 bases, leaving 12 bases between them. Germline V gives CDR1 SGHRS, CDR2 YFSETQ. Together with reference TRBV5-1 and TRBJ1-1, the CDR3 gives the full variable domain: KAGVTQTPRYLIKTRGQQVTLSCSPISGHRSVSWYQQTPGQGLQFLFEYFSETQRNKGNFPGRFSGRQFSNSRSEMNVSTLELGDSALYLCASSLGVVGLNTEAFFGQGTRLTVV.